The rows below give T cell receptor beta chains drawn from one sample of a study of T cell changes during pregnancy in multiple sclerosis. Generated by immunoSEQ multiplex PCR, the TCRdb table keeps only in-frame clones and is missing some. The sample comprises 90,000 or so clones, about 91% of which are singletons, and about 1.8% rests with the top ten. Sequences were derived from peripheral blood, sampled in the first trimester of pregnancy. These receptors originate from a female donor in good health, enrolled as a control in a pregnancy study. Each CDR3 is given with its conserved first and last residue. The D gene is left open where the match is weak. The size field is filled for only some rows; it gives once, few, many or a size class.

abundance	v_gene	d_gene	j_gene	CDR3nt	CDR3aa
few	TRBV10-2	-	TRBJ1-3	TGCGCCAGCAGTGAGTCCAGGGGTTCATCCGGAAACACCATATATTTT	CASSESRGSSGNTIYF
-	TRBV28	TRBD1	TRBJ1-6	TGTGCCAGCAGCTCTTCCCTGCAGGGGGCCGGTTCACCCCTCCACTTT	CASSSSLQGAGSPLHF
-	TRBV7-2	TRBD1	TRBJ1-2	TGTGCCAGCAGCGCCGATCTTGGGACAGCCTATGGCTACACCTTC	CASSADLGTAYGYTF
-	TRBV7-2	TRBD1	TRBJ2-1	TGTGCCAGCAGCTTAGATAGAGGACAGGCCTGGGTCAATGAGCAGTTCTTC	CASSLDRGQAWVNEQFF
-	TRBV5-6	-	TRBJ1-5	TGTGCCAGCAGCTTGGGACTCAATCAGCCCCAGCATTTT	CASSLGLNQPQHF
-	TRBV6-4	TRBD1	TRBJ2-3	TGTGCCAGCAGTGACTCAGGGGGCTCTAGCACAGATACGCAGTATTTT	CASSDSGGSSTDTQYF
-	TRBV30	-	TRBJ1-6	TGTGCCTGGAGTGACGGGGATTCACCCCTCCACTTT	CAWSDGDSPLHF
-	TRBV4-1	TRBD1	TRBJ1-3	TGCGCCAGCAGCCACCCATCTGTGCCGGGACAGCAAAGAAACACCATATATTTT	CASSHPSVPGQQRNTIYF
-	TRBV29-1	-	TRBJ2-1	TGCAGCGTCCTCCTTTCCAGGGGCGGCTCCTACAATGAGCAGTTCTTC	CSVLLSRGGSYNEQFF
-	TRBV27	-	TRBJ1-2	TGTGCCAGCAGTCTAAGGGGGATGACTAACTATGGCTACACCTTC	CASSLRGMTNYGYTF
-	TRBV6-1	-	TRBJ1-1	TGTGCCAGCAGTGAATCCGGGGGTGCGTTGACTGAAGCTTTCTTT	CASSESGGALTEAFF
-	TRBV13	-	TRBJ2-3	TGTGCCAGCAGCTCATCAGCGTATGGCACAGATACGCAGTATTTT	CASSSSAYGTDTQYF
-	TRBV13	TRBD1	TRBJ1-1	TGTGCCAGCTACCCGACAGGGCACACTGAAGCTTTCTTT	CASYPTGHTEAFF
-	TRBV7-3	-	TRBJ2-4	TGTGCCAGCAGCTTAACGGGGGGATTGGCCAAAAACATTCAGTACTTC	CASSLTGGLAKNIQYF
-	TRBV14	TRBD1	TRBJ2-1	TGTGCCAGCAGCCCCGGGACAGGGGGCCCCAAGGAACGGTTCTTC	CASSPGTGGPKERFF
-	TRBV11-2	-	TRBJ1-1	TGTGCCAGCAGCTTGTGGACCATGAGGGTTTCCACTGAAGCTTTCTTT	CASSLWTMRVSTEAFF
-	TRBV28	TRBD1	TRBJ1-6	TGTGCCAGCAGTTTTGAGGACAGGGTCCACTTT	CASSFEDRVHF
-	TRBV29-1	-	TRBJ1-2	TGCAGCGCCCTAGTCGGCAGTGGCTATGGCTACACCTTC	CSALVGSGYGYTF
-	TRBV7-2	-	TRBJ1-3	TGTGCCAGCAGCTTAGTGGCGGGGCCGGCAGGAAACACCATATATTTT	CASSLVAGPAGNTIYF
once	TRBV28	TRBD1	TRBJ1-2	TGTGCCAGCAGCTCCCCACAGGGGGCATCCCTCCCCCTGGGAGGCTACACCTTC	CASSSPQGASLPLGGYTF
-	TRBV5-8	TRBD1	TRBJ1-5	TGTGCCAGCGCACGGGGACAGGGCCGCAATCAGCCCCAGCATTTT	CASARGQGRNQPQHF
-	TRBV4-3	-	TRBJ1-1	TGCGCCAGCAGCCAAGATGACAGATTAAACACTGAAGCTTTCTTT	CASSQDDRLNTEAFF
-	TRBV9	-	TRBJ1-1	TGTGCCAGCAGCGTACGGGGGTCGGACACTGAAGCTTTCTTT	CASSVRGSDTEAFF
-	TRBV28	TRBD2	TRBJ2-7	TGTGCCAGCAGCAACTCGGGACTAGCGGGGGGGCTAGGCTACGAGCAGTACTTC	CASSNSGLAGGLGYEQYF
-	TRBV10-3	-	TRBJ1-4	TGTGCCATCAAAGGGGGGCTAGCGGCAAAACTGTTTTTT	CAIKGGLAAKLFF
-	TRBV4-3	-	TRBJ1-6	TGCGCCAGCAGCCAGCGCACAGGGAGTTCCTATAATTCACCCCTCCACTTT	CASSQRTGSSYNSPLHF
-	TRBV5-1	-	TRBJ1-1	TGCGCCAGCAGCTTTATTTCCAGGGGCGACACTGAAGCTTTCTTT	CASSFISRGDTEAFF
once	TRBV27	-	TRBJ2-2	TGTGCCAGCAGCCCCCCTCTCGGGGAGCTGTTTTTT	CASSPPLGELFF
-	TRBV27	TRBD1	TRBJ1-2	TGTGCCAGCAGTCTAACAGGGGGCGAACCCTCTAACTATGGCTACACCTTC	CASSLTGGEPSNYGYTF
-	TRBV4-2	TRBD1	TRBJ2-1	TGTGCCAGCAGGTCCGACAGGGTGGGTGAGCAGTTCTTC	CASRSDRVGEQFF
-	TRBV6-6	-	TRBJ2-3	TGTGCCACCATCCGGCTAGGGGGCACAGATACGCAGTATTTT	CATIRLGGTDTQYF
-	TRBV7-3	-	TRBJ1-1	TGTGCCAGCAGTAGGGGAACGAACACTGAAGCTTTCTTT	CASSRGTNTEAFF
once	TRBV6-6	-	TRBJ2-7	TGTGCCAGCAGGGACACCGGGACTGTGAACGAGCAGTACTTC	CASRDTGTVNEQYF
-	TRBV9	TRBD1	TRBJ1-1	TGTGCCAGCAGCCCCCATACAGGGGGCACTGAAGCTTTCTTT	CASSPHTGGTEAFF
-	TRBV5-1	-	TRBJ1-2	TGCGCCAGCAGCTTGGTCCCACAGGGTCGAGGCTACACCTTC	CASSLVPQGRGYTF
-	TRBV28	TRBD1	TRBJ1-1	TGTGCCAGCAGTTTCAGGGGGAGGATGAACACTGAAGCTTTCTTT	CASSFRGRMNTEAFF
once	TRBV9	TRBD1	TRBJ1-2	TGTGCCAGCAGCCAAACGACAGGGATCTATGGCTACACCTTC	CASSQTTGIYGYTF
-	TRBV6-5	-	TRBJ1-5	TGTGCCAGCAGTCGGGGGGATCAGCCCCAGCATTTT	CASSRGDQPQHF
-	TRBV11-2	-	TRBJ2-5	TGTGCCAGCAGCTTAGGCGGGAAGGAGACCCAGTACTTC	CASSLGGKETQYF
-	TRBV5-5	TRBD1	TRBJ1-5	TGTGCCAGCAGCCCGGTGACAGGGATGGTCGGCAATCAGCCCCAGCATTTT	CASSPVTGMVGNQPQHF
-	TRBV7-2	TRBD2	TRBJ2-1	TGTGCCAGCAGCCCCCTAGCGGGGGGGCGCAATGAGCAGTTCTTC	CASSPLAGGRNEQFF
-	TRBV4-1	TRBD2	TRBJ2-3	TGCGCCAGCAGCCCCCGGGAGGCAGATACGCAGTATTTT	CASSPREADTQYF
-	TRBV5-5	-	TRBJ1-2	TGTGCCAGCAGCGATAAAAATACAGGGCAGGGAGGCTACACCTTC	CASSDKNTGQGGYTF
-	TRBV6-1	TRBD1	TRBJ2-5	TGTGCCAGCAGTGAAGGAGTAGGGGGCGGGGAGACCCAGTACTTC	CASSEGVGGGETQYF
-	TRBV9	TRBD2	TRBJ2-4	TGTGCCAGCAGCCCAGCGGGACTAGTCGGCAAAAACATTCAGTACTTC	CASSPAGLVGKNIQYF
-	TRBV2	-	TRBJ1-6	TGTGCCAGCAGAGTAAAGAGCCCTAATTCACCCCTCCACTTT	CASRVKSPNSPLHF
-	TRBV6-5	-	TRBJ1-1	TGTGCCAGCAATCCAGGGGCTGAAGCTTTCTTT	CASNPGAEAFF
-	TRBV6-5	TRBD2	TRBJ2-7	TGTGCCCCGGGGGGGACCCTCGACTCCTACGAGCAGTACTTC	CAPGGTLDSYEQYF
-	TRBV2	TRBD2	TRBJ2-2	TGTGCCAGCACAAGACTAGCGGGGAACACCGGGGAGCTGTTTTTT	CASTRLAGNTGELFF
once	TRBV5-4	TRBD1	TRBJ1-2	TGTGCCAGCAGCTTGGGGGACAGCTTCTATGGCTACACCTTC	CASSLGDSFYGYTF
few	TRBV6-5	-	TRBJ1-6	TGTGCCAGCAGTTACGGGCTGGGCGTGAATTCACCCCTCCACTTT	CASSYGLGVNSPLHF
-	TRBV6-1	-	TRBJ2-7	TGTGCCAGCACCGCGATCCACGAGCAGTACTTC	CASTAIHEQYF
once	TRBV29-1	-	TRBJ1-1	TGCAGCGTGACGGACAGACGGGCCACTGAAGCTTTCTTT	CSVTDRRATEAFF
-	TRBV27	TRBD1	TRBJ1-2	TGTGCCAGCACAGGGACAGGAACCTATGGCTACACCTTC	CASTGTGTYGYTF
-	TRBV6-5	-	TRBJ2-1	TGTGCCAGCAGTTACTCGCGGTCGGGACTCTACAATGAGCAGTTCTTC	CASSYSRSGLYNEQFF
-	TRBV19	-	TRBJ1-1	TGTGCCAGTAGTACCCGACAGAACATGAACACTGAAGCTTTCTTT	CASSTRQNMNTEAFF